The 5 T cell receptor beta chains listed next were all sequenced from one sample in a study of blood T cell repertoires in COVID-19. Profiled with immunoSEQ multiplex PCR; TCRdb holds only in-frame clones, not every one. The sample includes approximately 330,000 clones, just over 85% of them seen just once. Sequencing used PBMCs or T cells enriched from blood (not recorded which). The receptors originated from a woman aged 40 to 50 with acute COVID-19.

The chain is built from TRBV27 and TRBJ2-7; 7 nucleotides match TRBD2. The V segment lost 6 bases and the J segment 4 bases; nucleotides outside the gene matches: 15. The CDR3 is 16 amino acids. Germline CDR1 and CDR2: MNHEY and SMNVEV (reference sequence). The chain's CDR3 is CASRRNFAGEAYEQYF. The CDR3 region has the DNA TGTGCCAGCAGACGCAACTTTGCGGGGGAGGCGTACGAGCAGTACTTC.

The chain has TRBV19 and TRBJ2-2; tentatively, D is TRBD2 (5 bases). Germline values: CDR1 LNHDA, CDR2 SQIVND (reference sequence). V dropped 0 bases and J dropped 6 bases, with 14 bases sitting between them. This CDR3 has 16 residues. In DNA, the CDR3 is TGTGCCAGTAGTATAGATACTTGGGGAGTGGCCGGGGAGCTGTTTTTT. This translates into CASSIDTWGVAGELFF.

A note on this clone: Other DNA sequences in the sample encode the same CDR3. The chain joins TRBV28 to TRBJ1-1; TRBD1 matches at 7 bases. Germline CDR1 and CDR2: MDHEN and SYDVKM. The CDR3 consists of 15 residues. The V gene end was trimmed by 5 bases and the J gene end by 0 bases; junction bases not matched to a gene: 6. CDR3 loop: CASSPPTGMNTEAFF. CDR3 DNA: TGTGCCAGCAGTCCCCCGACAGGGATGAACACTGAAGCTTTCTTT. Combining the CDR3 with reference TRBV28 and TRBJ1-1 gives the whole variable domain DVKVTQSSRYLVKRTGEKVFLECVQDMDHENMFWYRQDPGLGLRLIYFSYDVKMKEKGDIPEGYSVSREKKERFSLILESASTNQTSMYLCASSPPTGMNTEAFFGQGTRLTVV.

The sample holds one count of this clone. CDR3 nucleotide sequence: TGTGCCAGCAGTTACGATTTAAGGCAGGGCAATTCACCCCTCCACTTT. It specifies CASSYDLRQGNSPLHF. V and J are TRBV6-5 and TRBJ1-6; perhaps TRBD1 as D (5 bases). This CDR3 has 16 residues. V gave up 2 bases and J gave up 7 bases, with 15 bases separating them. Germline CDR1 reads MNHEY; CDR2 reads SVGAGI.

V gene TRBV6-5 combines with J gene TRBJ1-4; D gene uncertain. V lost 2 bases to trimming and J lost 11 bases, with 12 bases between them. The CDR3 extends over 13 amino acids. Germline CDR1 MNHEY, CDR2 SVGAGI. CDR3 DNA sequence: TGTGCCAGCAGTTACAAAGGGAGGGTTAAACTGTTTTTT. Amino acids: CASSYKGRVKLFF.